Below, one T cell receptor beta chain is given with its context. The V gene lost 0 bases and the J gene lost 7 bases, with 19 bases spanning the gap. The CDR3 length is 18 residues. Germline lookup yields CDR1 SGHAT and CDR2 FQNNGV. The sample comes from a study of blood T cell repertoires in COVID-19. Profiling relied on immunoSEQ multiplex PCR, and the TCRdb table lists in-frame clones only, not all of them. The top ten clones hold about 13% of a sample with around 200,000 clones, roughly 80% of them seen once. The sequencing input was peripheral blood. This chain connects TRBV11-2 to TRBJ2-6; a weak D match, TRBD1 (5 bases). The sequence was collected from a man aged 45 to 65 who had recovered from COVID-19. The CDR3: CASSLDRDSSLSANVLTF. The CDR3 DNA reads as TGTGCCAGCAGCTTAGACAGGGATTCGAGTTTATCCGCCAACGTCCTGACTTTC.